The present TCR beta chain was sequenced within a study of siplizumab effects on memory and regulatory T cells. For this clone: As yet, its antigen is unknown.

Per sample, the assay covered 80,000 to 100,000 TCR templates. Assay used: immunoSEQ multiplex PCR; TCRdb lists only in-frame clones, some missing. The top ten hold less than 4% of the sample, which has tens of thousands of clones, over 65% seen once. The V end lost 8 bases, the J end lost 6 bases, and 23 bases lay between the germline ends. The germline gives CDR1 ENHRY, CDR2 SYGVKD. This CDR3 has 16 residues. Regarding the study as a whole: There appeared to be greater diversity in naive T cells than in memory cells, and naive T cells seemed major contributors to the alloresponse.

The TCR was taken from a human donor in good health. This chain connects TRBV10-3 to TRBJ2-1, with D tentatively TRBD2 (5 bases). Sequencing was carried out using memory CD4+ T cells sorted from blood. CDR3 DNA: TGTGCCATCCTGAGCTCGAGCGGTGGAGTACCCAATGAGCAGTTCTTC. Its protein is CAILSSSGGVPNEQFF.